The clone carrying this T cell receptor beta chain showed up just a few times. As yet, its antigen is unknown. The CDR3 consists of 15 residues. With 1 base removed from V and 5 bases from J, the gap between germline ends came to 12 bases. The V gene's germline CDR1 is SGHDT and CDR2 YYEEEE. This specimen comes from a study of response to subunit inactivated influenza vaccine. TCRdb called the RT-PCR reads again in MiXCR, with one record for every CDR3 protein. The data hold 650,000 to 850,000 distinct CDR3 sequences, with approximately 15% observed a single time. Regarding the study as a whole: It was the authors' suggestion that each seasonal influenza vaccination recruits few new T cells.

Sequencing was performed on PBMCs from blood, taken less than 15 days before vaccination. The source is a man aged 50 or older who received an inactivated influenza vaccine. The chain employs TRBV5-6 and TRBJ2-2; no clear D. For the CDR3, the DNA is TGTGCCAGCAGCTTGATCCCAAGTGGTACCGGGGAGCTGTTTTTT. It encodes CASSLIPSGTGELFF.